These 27 T cell receptor beta chains share one sample of origin, sequenced in a study of control samples from healthy donors and cancer patients. Sequencing was performed with immunoSEQ multiplex PCR; in TCRdb, only in-frame clones are kept and a portion is missing. Of fewer than 120,000 clones in the sample, around 87% were seen once. The sequenced sample consisted of PBMCs. These receptors were taken from a woman aged 55-69 years with lung cancer.

In its sample, this clone was seen once. V usage is TRBV19 and J usage is TRBJ2-6; D possibly corresponds to TRBD1 (6 bases). The germline V gene encodes CDR1 LNHDA and CDR2 SQIVND (reference sequence). The length of the CDR3 is 15 residues. The germline V and J ends were trimmed by 5 bases and 2 bases, with 10 bases remaining between them. CDR3: CASSQPGAGANVLTF. The CDR3 DNA reads TGTGCCAGTAGTCAACCAGGGGCTGGGGCCAACGTCCTGACTTTC. Together with reference TRBV19 and TRBJ2-6, the CDR3 gives the full variable domain: DGGITQSPKYLFRKEGQNVTLSCEQNLNHDAMYWYRQDPGQGLRLIYYSQIVNDFQKGDIAEGYSVSREKKESFPLTVTSAQKNPTAFYLCASSQPGAGANVLTFGAGSRLTVL.

On this clone itself: A read error may produce the germline difference seen at one junction end. The genes are TRBV5-1 and TRBJ2-1; TRBD1 matches at 10 bases. The CDR3 loop spans 15 amino acids. The germline CDR1 and CDR2 sequences are SGHRS and YFSETQ. CDR3 DNA sequence: TGCACCAGCAGCTTGGGGACAGGGGAACACAATGAGCAGTTCTTC. Its translation: CTSSLGTGEHNEQFF.

V is TRBV6-6 and J is TRBJ2-1; perhaps D is TRBD1 or TRBD2 (5 bases each). Looked up from germline, CDR1 is MNHNY and CDR2 is SVGAGI (reference sequence). Trimming stripped 5 bases from V and 0 bases from J, with 17 bases between. CDR3 length equals 17 residues. Here the CDR3 reads CASSPGTFSSSYNEQFF. The CDR3 DNA sequence: TGTGCCAGCAGTCCCGGGACCTTTTCGAGCTCCTACAATGAGCAGTTCTTC.

The J gene is TRBJ2-1, the V gene TRBV2; D is ambiguous. The CDR3 length is 16 residues. The V and J ends lost 1 base and 0 bases respectively, with 10 bases between them. Germline-derived CDR1 and CDR2 are SNHLY and FYNNEI. The CDR3 DNA is TGTGCCAGCAGTGAAGGAACCCTATTCTCCTACAATGAGCAGTTCTTC. It specifies CASSEGTLFSYNEQFF.

The V and J genes are TRBV2 and TRBJ1-2, with 9 bases aligning to TRBD1. Germline V gives CDR1 SNHLY, CDR2 FYNNEI. With 6 bases clipped from V and 1 base from J, the junction kept 3 bases outside the gene matches. The CDR3 covers 14 residues. The CDR3 sequence: CASRGDRDNYGYTF. CDR3 sequence (DNA): TGTGCCAGCAGGGGGGACAGGGATAACTATGGCTACACCTTC.

This clone appeared a single time. Other DNA sequences within the sample encode an identical CDR3. The V call is TRBV18, the J call TRBJ2-5; D is perhaps TRBD1 (5 bases). V lost 6 bases, J lost 3 bases, and 14 bases lay in between. CDR1 KGHSH and CDR2 LQKENI come from the germline V gene. This CDR3 contains 14 residues. CDR3 amino acids: CASSPGQGEETQYF. CDR3 DNA sequence: TGTGCCAGCTCCCCAGGGCAGGGTGAAGAGACCCAGTACTTC. Variable domain in full (rest from reference TRBV18 and TRBJ2-5): NAGVMQNPRHLVRRRGQEARLRCSPMKGHSHVYWYRQLPEEGLKFMVYLQKENIIDESGMPKERFSAEFPKEGPSILRIQQVVRGDSAAYFCASSPGQGEETQYFGPGTRLLVL.

The DNA for the CDR3 is TGCGCCTCGGGCCAGACAGGGCCTCCTAACTATGGCTACACCTTC. This codes for CASGQTGPPNYGYTF. This chain connects TRBV5-1 to TRBJ1-2; 7 nucleotides agree with TRBD1. CDR3 length equals 15 residues. CDR1 and CDR2 (germline): SGHRS, YFSETQ. After removal of 10 bases from V and 0 bases from J, the junction contained 12 bases not matched to a gene.

This sequence joins TRBV2 and TRBJ1-3; TRBD1 might be the D (5 bases). CDR3 length equals 14 residues. Germline V CDR1 and CDR2: SNHLY, FYNNEI. V shed 3 bases and J shed 2 bases, with 8 bases lying between them. Here the CDR3 reads CASSDRETGNTIYF. Here the CDR3 DNA reads TGTGCCAGCAGTGACAGGGAAACTGGAAACACCATATATTTT.

The rearrangement links TRBV6-5 to TRBJ2-5; TRBD1 aligns across 7 bases. Germline CDR1 is MNHEY and CDR2 is SVGAGI. Trimming cost V 7 bases and J 1 base; bases outside gene matches: 9. The length of the CDR3 is 15 residues. DNA for the CDR3: TGTGCCAGCATCGTTGGGACAGTCAGCCAAGAGACCCAGTACTTC. Residues: CASIVGTVSQETQYF.

The chain recombines TRBV4-1 with TRBJ1-2; D remains unclear. Trimming removed 1 base from V and 2 bases from J, with 8 bases in between. This CDR3 has 14 amino acids. Germline V gene sequence: CDR1 MGHRA, CDR2 YSYEKL. CDR3 protein: CASSQAPGNYGYTF. CDR3 bases: TGCGCCAGCAGCCAAGCCCCGGGGAACTATGGCTACACCTTC.

V gene TRBV6-2 or TRBV6-3 combines with J gene TRBJ1-2, with 10 bases fitting TRBD1. CDR3 length: 14 residues. Unmatched junction bases numbered 7, after V lost 5 bases and J lost 7 bases. In germline, CDR1 is MNHEY, CDR2 SVGEGT. The CDR3, as DNA: TGTGCCAGCAGTGATCTGACAGGGGGCGGTGGCTACACCTTC. Translating gives CASSDLTGGGGYTF.

J is TRBJ2-5 and V is TRBV9; 9 bases align to TRBD1. This CDR3 has 15 residues. V dropped 4 bases and J dropped 3; count of bases not matched to a gene: 7. Germline V gene data show CDR1 as SGDLS and CDR2 as YYNGEE. CDR3 nucleotide sequence: TGTGCCAGCAGCTTAAGGGACAGGGCGGAAGAGACCCAGTACTTC. This translates into CASSLRDRAEETQYF.

The CDR3 sequence is CASSLVQNSYNEQFF. CDR3 nucleotide sequence: TGTGCCAGCAGCTTGGTTCAAAACTCCTACAATGAGCAGTTCTTC. The J gene is TRBJ2-1, the V gene TRBV5-6; D call uncertain. The CDR3 totals 15 residues. Germline V CDR1 and CDR2: SGHDT, YYEEEE. Trimming cost V 0 bases and J 0 bases, with 7 bases left between them.

CDR3 loop: CASTDRLSGANVLTF. CDR3 DNA: TGTGCCAGCACTGACAGGCTCTCTGGGGCCAACGTCCTGACTTTC. The V and J genes are TRBV2 and TRBJ2-6, with TRBD1 as a possible D gene (6 bases). Germline CDR1 is SNHLY and CDR2 is FYNNEI. V lost 7 bases, J lost 0 bases, and 10 bases lay in between. The CDR3 runs to 15 residues.

The chain links TRBV9 to TRBJ1-1; TRBD1 agrees at 7 bases. The CDR3 has 12 residues. Trimming cost V 5 bases and J 5 bases; bases outside gene matches: 3. Germline CDR1 is SGDLS and CDR2 is YYNGEE. CDR3 nucleotides: TGTGCCAGCAGTCAACAGGGGACTGAAGCTTTCTTT. As protein: CASSQQGTEAFF.

The CDR3 DNA reads TGTGCTAGTGGTTTAGATGGTTCCTACAATGAGCAGTTCTTC. This codes for CASGLDGSYNEQFF. J is TRBJ2-1 and V is TRBV12-5; no definite D call. From germline, CDR1 is LGHNT and CDR2 FRNRAP. V was trimmed by 3 bases and J by 1 base, leaving 7 bases between them. The CDR3 runs to 14 residues.

The J gene is TRBJ1-4, the V gene TRBV11-1; TRBD1 is a possible D gene (6 bases). Trimming took off 5 bases at V and 2 bases at J, with 12 bases between the two ends. The CDR3 runs to 15 residues. Germline V gene lookup returns CDR1 SGHAT and CDR2 FQDESV (reference sequence). The CDR3: CASSKRTATNEKLFF. For the CDR3, the DNA is TGTGCCAGCAGCAAACGGACAGCGACTAATGAAAAACTGTTTTTT.

The chain has TRBV6-6 and TRBJ2-1, with a tentative D call TRBD2 (5 bases). The CDR3 totals 16 residues. V was cut by 2 bases and J by 4 bases, with 15 bases left in between. Looked up from germline, CDR1 is MNHNY and CDR2 is SVGAGI (reference sequence). CDR3 protein: CASSYKSGNIYNEQFF. CDR3 nucleotide sequence: TGTGCCAGCAGTTACAAAAGCGGCAACATATACAATGAGCAGTTCTTC.

This clone was observed once. J is TRBJ2-7 and V is TRBV5-4; 9 positions match TRBD1. The ends lost 5 bases at V and 1 base at J; junction bases unmatched: 7. The CDR3 covers 15 residues. Per germline, CDR1 SGHNT and CDR2 YYREEE (reference sequence). In nucleotides, the CDR3 is TGTGCCAGCAGGCCGGGACAGGGACTTTCCTACGAGCAGTACTTC. Amino acids: CASRPGQGLSYEQYF.

This chain connects TRBV7-9 to TRBJ1-1; D possibly corresponds to TRBD1 (6 bases). This CDR3 is built from 15 residues. V shed 2 bases and J shed 6 bases, with 16 bases lying between them. From germline, CDR1 is SEHNR and CDR2 FQNEAQ (reference sequence). In DNA form, the CDR3 reads TGTGCCAGCAGCTTATTCCGGGACAACTTCCCTGAAGCTTTCTTT. Protein sequence: CASSLFRDNFPEAFF.

This clone was seen just once. This chain uses TRBV27 with TRBJ1-1, with no clear D. The germline gives CDR1 MNHEY, CDR2 SMNVEV (reference sequence). The CDR3 sequence is 13 residues long. V was shortened by 4 bases and J by 1 base, with 7 bases between the two germline ends. CDR3 protein: CASSSIANTEAFF. The DNA for the CDR3 is TGTGCCAGCAGTTCGATCGCGAACACTGAAGCTTTCTTT.

The V and J genes are TRBV9 and TRBJ2-1; D gene unclear. Trimming cost V 4 bases and J 7 bases, with 21 bases left between them. Looked up from germline, CDR1 is SGDLS and CDR2 is YYNGEE. The CDR3 totals 16 residues. For the CDR3, the DNA is TGTGCCAGCAGCATTGGGGTCTCCAATTGGGGAAATGAGCAGTTCTTC. This encodes CASSIGVSNWGNEQFF.

The chain carries TRBV5-8 and TRBJ1-1, with TRBD1 as a possible D gene (5 bases). V lost 1 base to trimming and J lost 1 base, with 8 bases between them. The CDR3 sequence is 14 residues long. Germline CDR1 is SGHTS and CDR2 is YDEGEE. Here the CDR3 reads CASSLTTANTEAFF. For the CDR3, the DNA is TGTGCCAGCAGCTTGACGACAGCGAACACTGAAGCTTTCTTT. The whole variable domain, filled in from reference TRBV5-8 and TRBJ1-1, reads EAGVTQSPTHLIKTRGQQATLRCSPISGHTSVYWYQQALGLGLQFLLWYDEGEERNRGNFPPRFSGRQFPNYSSELNVNALELEDSALYLCASSLTTANTEAFFGQGTRLTVV.

Concerning this clone: Additional DNA sequences in this sample encode the identical CDR3. This chain links TRBV29-1 with TRBJ2-5, with 7 bases aligning to TRBD1. Germline assignment: CDR1 SQVTM and CDR2 ANQGSEA. V was pared by 4 bases and J by 5 bases, with 7 bases of the junction left unmatched. CDR3 length: 13 amino acids. CDR3 loop: CSVAHRGQETQYF. CDR3 in DNA: TGCAGCGTTGCACATAGGGGGCAGGAGACCCAGTACTTC.

The J gene is TRBJ1-2, the V gene TRBV6-1, with TRBD1 as a possible D gene (6 bases). Trimming took 1 base from V and 7 from J, leaving 16 bases between them. The CDR3 is 15 amino acids. Germline V gene sequence: CDR1 MNHNS, CDR2 SASEGT. The CDR3: CASSEGQGYGGGYTF. CDR3 in DNA: TGTGCCAGCAGTGAAGGGCAGGGGTATGGTGGTGGCTACACCTTC.

This sequence joins TRBV9 and TRBJ2-7, with D perhaps being TRBD1 or TRBD2 (5 bases each). This CDR3 spans 14 amino acids. Trimming took 1 base from V and 4 from J, leaving 12 bases between them. Looked up from germline, CDR1 is SGDLS and CDR2 is YYNGEE. In DNA, the CDR3 is TGTGCCAGCAGCGTATCCGAGGGACCTTACGAGCAGTACTTC. Protein: CASSVSEGPYEQYF.

The chain carries TRBV30 and TRBJ1-5, with D possibly TRBD1 on 6 matching bases. The CDR3 totals 14 residues. Germline CDR1 reads GTSNPN; CDR2 reads SVGIG (reference sequence). The V and J ends lost 3 bases and 6 bases respectively, with 15 bases between them. The CDR3 coding sequence is TGTGCCTGGAGCGAGGGGGGGCGAAGTCAGCCCCAGCATTTT. Amino acid sequence: CAWSEGGRSQPQHF.